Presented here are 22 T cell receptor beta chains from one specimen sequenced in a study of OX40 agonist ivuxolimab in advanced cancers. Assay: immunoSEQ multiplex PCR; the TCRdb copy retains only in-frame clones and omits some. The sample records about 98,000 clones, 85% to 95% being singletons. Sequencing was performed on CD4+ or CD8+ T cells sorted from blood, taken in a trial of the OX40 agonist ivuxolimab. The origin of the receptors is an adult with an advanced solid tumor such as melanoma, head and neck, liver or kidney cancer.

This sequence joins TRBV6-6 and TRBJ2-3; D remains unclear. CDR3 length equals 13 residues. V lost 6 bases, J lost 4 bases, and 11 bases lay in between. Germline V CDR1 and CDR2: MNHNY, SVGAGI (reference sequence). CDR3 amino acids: CASRSRMADTQYF. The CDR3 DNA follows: TGTGCCAGCAGGTCGCGAATGGCAGATACGCAGTATTTT.

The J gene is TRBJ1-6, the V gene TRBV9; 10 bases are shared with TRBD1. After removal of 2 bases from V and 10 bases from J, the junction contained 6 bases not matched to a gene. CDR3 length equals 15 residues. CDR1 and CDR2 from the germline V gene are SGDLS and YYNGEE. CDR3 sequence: CASSVNRDRGSPLHF. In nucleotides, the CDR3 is TGTGCCAGCAGCGTCAACCGGGACAGGGGATCACCCCTCCACTTT.

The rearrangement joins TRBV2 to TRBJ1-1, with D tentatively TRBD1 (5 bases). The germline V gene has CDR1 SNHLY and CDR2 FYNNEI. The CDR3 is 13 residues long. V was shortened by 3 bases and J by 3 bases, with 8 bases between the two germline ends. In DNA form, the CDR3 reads TGTGCCAGCAGTGACAGGGAATACACTGAAGCTTTCTTT. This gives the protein CASSDREYTEAFF.

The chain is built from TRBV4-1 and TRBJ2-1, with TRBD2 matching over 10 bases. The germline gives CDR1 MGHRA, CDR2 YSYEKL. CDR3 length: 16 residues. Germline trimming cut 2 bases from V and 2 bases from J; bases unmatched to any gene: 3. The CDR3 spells CASSQPSGSPYNEQFF. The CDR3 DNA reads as TGCGCCAGCAGCCAACCTAGCGGGAGCCCCTACAATGAGCAGTTCTTC.

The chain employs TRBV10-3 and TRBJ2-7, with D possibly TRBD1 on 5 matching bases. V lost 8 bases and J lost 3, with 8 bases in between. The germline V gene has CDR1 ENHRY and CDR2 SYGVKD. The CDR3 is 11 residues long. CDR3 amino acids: CAIGQGYEQYF. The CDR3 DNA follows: TGTGCCATCGGCCAGGGCTACGAGCAGTACTTC.

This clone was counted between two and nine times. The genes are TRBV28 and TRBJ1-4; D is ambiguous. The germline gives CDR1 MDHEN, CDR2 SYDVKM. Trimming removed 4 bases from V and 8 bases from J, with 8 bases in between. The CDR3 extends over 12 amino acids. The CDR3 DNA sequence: TGTGCCAGCAGTTCCCTTTACGAAAAACTGTTTTTT. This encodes CASSSLYEKLFF.

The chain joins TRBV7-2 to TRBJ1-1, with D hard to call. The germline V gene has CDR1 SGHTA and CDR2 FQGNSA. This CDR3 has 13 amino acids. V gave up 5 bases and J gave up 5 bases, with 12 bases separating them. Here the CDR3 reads CASSPTFQTEAFF. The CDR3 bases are TGTGCCAGCAGCCCTACCTTTCAGACTGAAGCTTTCTTT.

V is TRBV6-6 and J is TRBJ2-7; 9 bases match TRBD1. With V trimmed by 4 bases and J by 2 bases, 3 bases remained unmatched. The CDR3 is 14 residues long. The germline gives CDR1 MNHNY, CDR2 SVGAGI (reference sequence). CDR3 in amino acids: CASSLQGATYEQYF. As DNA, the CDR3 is TGTGCCAGCAGTTTACAGGGGGCTACCTACGAGCAGTACTTC.

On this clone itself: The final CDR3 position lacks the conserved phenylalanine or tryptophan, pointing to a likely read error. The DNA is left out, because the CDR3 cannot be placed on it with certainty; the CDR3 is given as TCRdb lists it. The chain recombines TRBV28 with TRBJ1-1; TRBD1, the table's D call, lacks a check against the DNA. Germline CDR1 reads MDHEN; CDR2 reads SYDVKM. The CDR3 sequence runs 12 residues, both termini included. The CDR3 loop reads CASSSGTGNLLL.

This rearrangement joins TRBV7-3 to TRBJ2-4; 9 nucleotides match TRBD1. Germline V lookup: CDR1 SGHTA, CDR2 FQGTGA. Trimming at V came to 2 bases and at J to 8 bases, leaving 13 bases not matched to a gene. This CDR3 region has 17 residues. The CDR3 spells CASSLRPGTGLGDIQYF. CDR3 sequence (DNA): TGTGCCAGCAGCTTACGCCCCGGGACAGGGTTGGGAGACATTCAGTACTTC.

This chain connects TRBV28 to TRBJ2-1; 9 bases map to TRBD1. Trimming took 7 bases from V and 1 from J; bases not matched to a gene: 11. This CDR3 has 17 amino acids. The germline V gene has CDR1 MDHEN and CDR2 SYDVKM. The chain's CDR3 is CASISLSGTGSYNEQFF. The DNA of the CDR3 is TGTGCCAGCATTTCACTCAGCGGGACAGGGTCCTACAATGAGCAGTTCTTC.

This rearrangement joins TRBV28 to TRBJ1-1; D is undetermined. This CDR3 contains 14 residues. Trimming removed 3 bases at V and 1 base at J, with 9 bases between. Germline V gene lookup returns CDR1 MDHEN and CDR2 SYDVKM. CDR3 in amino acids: CASSFARANTEAFF. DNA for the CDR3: TGTGCCAGCAGTTTTGCGAGGGCGAACACTGAAGCTTTCTTT.

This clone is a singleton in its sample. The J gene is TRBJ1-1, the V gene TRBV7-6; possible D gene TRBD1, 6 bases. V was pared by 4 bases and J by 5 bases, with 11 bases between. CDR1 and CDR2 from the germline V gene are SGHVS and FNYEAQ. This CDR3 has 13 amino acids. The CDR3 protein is CASSWGARTEAFF. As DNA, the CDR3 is TGTGCCAGCAGCTGGGGGGCTCGGACTGAAGCTTTCTTT.

The DNA for the CDR3 is TGTGCCAGCAGCAAAAGGAGGGGGTATCAGCCCCAGCATTTT. It encodes CASSKRRGYQPQHF. The J gene is TRBJ1-5, the V gene TRBV21-1. TRBV21-1 is deemed a pseudogene. The length of the CDR3 is 14 residues.

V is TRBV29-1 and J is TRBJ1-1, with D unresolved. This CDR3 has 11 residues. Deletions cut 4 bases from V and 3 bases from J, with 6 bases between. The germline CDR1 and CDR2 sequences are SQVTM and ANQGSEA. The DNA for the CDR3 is TGCAGCGTTGTGGGGTACACTGAAGCTTTCTTT. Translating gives CSVVGYTEAFF. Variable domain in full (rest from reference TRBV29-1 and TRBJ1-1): SAVISQKPSRDICQRGTSLTIQCQVDSQVTMMFWYRQQPGQSLTLIATANQGSEATYESGFVIDKFPISRPNLTFSTLTVSNMSPEDSSIYLCSVVGYTEAFFGQGTRLTVV.

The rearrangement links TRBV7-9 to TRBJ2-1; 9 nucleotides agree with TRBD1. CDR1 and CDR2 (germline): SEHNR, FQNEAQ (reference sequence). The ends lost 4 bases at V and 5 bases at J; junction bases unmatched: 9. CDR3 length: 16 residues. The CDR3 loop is CASSYLPRDRDNEQFF. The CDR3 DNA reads TGTGCCAGCAGCTATCTTCCCCGGGACAGGGACAATGAGCAGTTCTTC.

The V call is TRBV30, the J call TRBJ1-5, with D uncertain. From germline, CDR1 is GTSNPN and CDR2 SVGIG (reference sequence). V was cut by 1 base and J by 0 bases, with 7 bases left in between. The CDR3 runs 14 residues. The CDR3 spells CAWSERVSNQPQHF. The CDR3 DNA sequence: TGTGCCTGGAGTGAGAGGGTTAGCAATCAGCCCCAGCATTTT.

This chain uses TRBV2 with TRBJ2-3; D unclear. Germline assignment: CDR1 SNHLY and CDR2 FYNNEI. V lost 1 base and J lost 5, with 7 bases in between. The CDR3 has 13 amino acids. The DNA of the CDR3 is TGTGCCAGCAGTGAAGGATGGGAAGATACGCAGTATTTT. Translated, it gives CASSEGWEDTQYF.

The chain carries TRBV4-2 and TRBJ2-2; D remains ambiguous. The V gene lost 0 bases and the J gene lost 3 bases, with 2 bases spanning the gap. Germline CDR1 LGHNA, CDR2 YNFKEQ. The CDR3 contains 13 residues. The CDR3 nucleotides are TGTGCCAGCAGCCAAGATTACACCGGGGAGCTGTTTTTT. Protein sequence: CASSQDYTGELFF.

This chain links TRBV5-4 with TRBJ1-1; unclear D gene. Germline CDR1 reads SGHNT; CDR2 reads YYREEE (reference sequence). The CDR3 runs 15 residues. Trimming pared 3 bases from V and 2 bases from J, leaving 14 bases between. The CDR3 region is CASSSARLYNTEAFF. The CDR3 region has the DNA TGTGCCAGCAGCTCGGCGCGGCTGTATAACACTGAAGCTTTCTTT.

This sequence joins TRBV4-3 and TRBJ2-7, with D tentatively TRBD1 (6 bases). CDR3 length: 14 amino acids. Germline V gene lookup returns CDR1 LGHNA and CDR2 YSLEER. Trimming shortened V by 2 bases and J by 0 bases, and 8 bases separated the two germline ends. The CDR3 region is CASSQLQGSYEQYF. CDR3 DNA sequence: TGCGCCAGCAGCCAATTACAGGGCTCCTACGAGCAGTACTTC.

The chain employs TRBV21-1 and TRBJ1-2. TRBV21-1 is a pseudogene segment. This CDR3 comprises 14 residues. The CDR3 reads CASSNRPDHMVDTF. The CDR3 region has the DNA TGTGCCAGCAGCAACCGTCCCGACCACATGGTGGACACCTTC.